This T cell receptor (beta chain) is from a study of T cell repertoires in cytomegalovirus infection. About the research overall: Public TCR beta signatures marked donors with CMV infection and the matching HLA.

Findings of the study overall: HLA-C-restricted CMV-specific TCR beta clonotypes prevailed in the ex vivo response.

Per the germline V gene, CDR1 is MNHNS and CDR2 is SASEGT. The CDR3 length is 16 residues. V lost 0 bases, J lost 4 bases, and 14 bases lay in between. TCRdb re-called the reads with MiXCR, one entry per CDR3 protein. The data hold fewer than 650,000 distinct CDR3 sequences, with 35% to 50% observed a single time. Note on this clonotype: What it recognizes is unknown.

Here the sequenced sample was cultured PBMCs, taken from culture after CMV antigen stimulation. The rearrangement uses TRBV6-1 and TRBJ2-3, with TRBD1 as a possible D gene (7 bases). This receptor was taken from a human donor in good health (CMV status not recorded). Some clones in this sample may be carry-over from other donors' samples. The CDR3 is CASSEAGGGVADTQYF. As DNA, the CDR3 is TGTGCCAGCAGTGAAGCTGGAGGGGGCGTGGCAGATACGCAGTATTTT.